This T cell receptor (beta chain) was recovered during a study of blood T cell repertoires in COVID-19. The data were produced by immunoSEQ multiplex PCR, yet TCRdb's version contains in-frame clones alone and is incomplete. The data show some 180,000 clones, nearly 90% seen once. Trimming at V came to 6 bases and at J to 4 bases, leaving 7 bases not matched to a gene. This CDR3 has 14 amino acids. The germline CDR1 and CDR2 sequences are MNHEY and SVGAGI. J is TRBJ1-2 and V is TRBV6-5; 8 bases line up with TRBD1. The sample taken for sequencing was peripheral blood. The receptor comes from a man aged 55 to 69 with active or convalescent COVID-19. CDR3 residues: CASRRQGRGYGYTF. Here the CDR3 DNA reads TGTGCCAGCAGACGACAGGGGCGCGGCTATGGCTACACCTTC.